This TCR beta chain was captured in a study of vaccination and CD4 T cells after COVID-19. Treatment in this sample: approximately 11-day PBMC culture with coronavirus spike peptide pools or control peptides (ViraFEST assay). Gathered ahead of the COVID-19 pandemic (2011-2018) were the CD4+ T cells of the unexposed donor. Sequence data for DNA of cultured CD4+ T cells were generated by the Oncomine TCR Beta short-read assay. TCRdb re-called the PCR reads through MiXCR, storing one row per CDR3 protein. The sample lists 9,200 or so distinct CDR3 sequences, around 48% occurring once. About this clonotype: Its antigen is not identified.

V was clipped by 6 bases and J by 8 bases, with 10 bases between them. Germline lookup yields CDR1 MDHEN and CDR2 SYDVKM. This CDR3 has 11 residues. V and J are TRBV28 and TRBJ1-2; D is unresolved. The source of this sequence is a human donor in good health. Sequences were obtained from CD4+ T cells from blood, cultured in vitro. The CDR3 sequence is CASRPRVGYTF. The CDR3 nucleotides are TGTGCCAGCAGGCCCCGGGTCGGCTACACCTTC.